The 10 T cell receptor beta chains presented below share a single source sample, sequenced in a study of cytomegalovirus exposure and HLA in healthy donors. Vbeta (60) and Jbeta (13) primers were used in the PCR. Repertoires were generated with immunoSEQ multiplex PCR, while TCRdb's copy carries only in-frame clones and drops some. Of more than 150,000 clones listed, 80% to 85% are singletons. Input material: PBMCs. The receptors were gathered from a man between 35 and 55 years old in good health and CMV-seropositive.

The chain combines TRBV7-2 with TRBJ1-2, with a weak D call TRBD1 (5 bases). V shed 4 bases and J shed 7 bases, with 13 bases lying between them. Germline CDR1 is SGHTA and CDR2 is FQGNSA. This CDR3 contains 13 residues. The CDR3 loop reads CASSYGGSSGYTF. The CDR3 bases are TGTGCCAGCAGCTACGGGGGGTCGAGTGGCTACACCTTC. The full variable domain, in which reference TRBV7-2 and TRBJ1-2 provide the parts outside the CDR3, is GAGVSQSPSNKVTEKGKDVELRCDPISGHTALYWYRQSLGQGLEFLIYFQGNSAPDKSGLPSDRFSAERTGGSVSTLTIQRTQQEDSAVYLCASSYGGSSGYTFGSGTRLTVV.

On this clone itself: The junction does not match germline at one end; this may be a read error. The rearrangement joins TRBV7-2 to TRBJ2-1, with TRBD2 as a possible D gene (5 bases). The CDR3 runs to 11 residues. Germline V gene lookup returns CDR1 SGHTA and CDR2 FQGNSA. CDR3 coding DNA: TGTGCCAGCAGCTCCGGACCGGGAAGGATCTTC. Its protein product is CASSSGPGRIF.

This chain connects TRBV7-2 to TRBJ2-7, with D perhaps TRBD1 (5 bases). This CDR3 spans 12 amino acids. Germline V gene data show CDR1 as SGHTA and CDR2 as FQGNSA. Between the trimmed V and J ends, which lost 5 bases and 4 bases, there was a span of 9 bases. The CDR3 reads CASSAQGYEQYF. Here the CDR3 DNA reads TGTGCCAGCAGCGCCCAGGGTTACGAGCAGTACTTC.

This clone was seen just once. This CDR3 reads CASSLFQGLGNTEAFF. The CDR3 DNA reads as TGTGCCAGCAGCTTATTCCAGGGACTCGGGAACACTGAAGCTTTCTTT. The chain links TRBV5-8 to TRBJ1-1; tentatively, D is TRBD1 (5 bases). In germline, CDR1 is SGHTS, CDR2 YDEGEE. The CDR3 length is 16 residues. V shed 2 bases and J shed 1 base, with 15 bases lying between them.

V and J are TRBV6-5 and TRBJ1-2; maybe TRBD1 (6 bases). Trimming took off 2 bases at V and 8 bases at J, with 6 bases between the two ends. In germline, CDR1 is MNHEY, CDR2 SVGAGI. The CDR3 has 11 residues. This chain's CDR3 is CASSYRGGYTF. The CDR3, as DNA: TGTGCCAGCAGTTACAGGGGGGGCTACACCTTC.

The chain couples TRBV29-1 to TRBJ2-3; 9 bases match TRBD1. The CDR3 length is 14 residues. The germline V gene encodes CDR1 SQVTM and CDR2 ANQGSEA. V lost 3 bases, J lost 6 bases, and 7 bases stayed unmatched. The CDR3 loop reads CSVDGDRVTDTQYF. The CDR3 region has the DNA TGCAGCGTTGATGGGGACAGGGTGACCGATACGCAGTATTTT.

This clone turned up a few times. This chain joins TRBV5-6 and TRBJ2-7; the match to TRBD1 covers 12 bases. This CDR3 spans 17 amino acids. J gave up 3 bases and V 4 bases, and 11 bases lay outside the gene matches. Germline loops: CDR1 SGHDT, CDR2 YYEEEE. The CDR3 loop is CASSLGDRGLSVYEQYF. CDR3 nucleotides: TGTGCCAGCAGCCTTGGGGACAGGGGGCTTTCGGTCTACGAGCAGTACTTC.

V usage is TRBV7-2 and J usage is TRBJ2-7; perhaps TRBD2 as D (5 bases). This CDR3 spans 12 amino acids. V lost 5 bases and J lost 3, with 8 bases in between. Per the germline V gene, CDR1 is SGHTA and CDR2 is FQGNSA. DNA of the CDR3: TGTGCCAGCAGCCCGGGGAACTACGAGCAGTACTTC. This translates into CASSPGNYEQYF.

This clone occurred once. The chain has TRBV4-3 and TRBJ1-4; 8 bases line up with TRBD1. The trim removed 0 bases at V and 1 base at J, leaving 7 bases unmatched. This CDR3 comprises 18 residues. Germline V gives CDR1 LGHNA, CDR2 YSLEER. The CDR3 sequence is CASSQDRTGPVTNEKLFF. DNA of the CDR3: TGCGCCAGCAGCCAAGATAGGACAGGGCCGGTAACTAATGAAAAACTGTTTTTT.

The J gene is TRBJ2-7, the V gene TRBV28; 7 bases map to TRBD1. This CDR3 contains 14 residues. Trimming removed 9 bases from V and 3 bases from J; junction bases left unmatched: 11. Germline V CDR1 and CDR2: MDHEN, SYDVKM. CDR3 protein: CASSDLTGRYEQYF. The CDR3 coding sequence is TGTGCCAGTTCGGACTTGACAGGGCGCTACGAGCAGTACTTC.